These T cell receptor beta chains were read from a single sample in a study of neurological immune-mediated disorders. TCRdb re-analysed the 5' RACE reads in MiXCR, keeping a single row per CDR3 protein. The sample carries about 46,000 distinct CDR3 sequences, around 2% recorded once. Sequencing was done on a sample of PBMCs. The receptors stem from a woman in her 40s with multiple sclerosis. Both conserved end residues are part of each CDR3. A D gene is named only where the DNA matches it firmly. The size of a clone is reported for some rows only, either as once, few or many, or as a class for expanded clones.

D gene	V gene	clone size	J gene	CDR3 length	CDR3 protein	CDR3 DNA
-	TRBV19	many	TRBJ2-2	14	CASTELGWTGELFF	TGTGCCAGTACGGAGTTAGGGTGGACCGGGGAGCTGTTTTTT
-	TRBV10-3	many	TRBJ2-3	14	CAISESQGSNTQYF	TGTGCCATCAGTGAGTCCCAGGGATCAAATACGCAGTATTTT
-	TRBV7-9	many	TRBJ2-1	12	CANEPLGDEQFF	TGTGCCAACGAACCCCTGGGAGATGAGCAGTTCTTC
-	TRBV20-1	many	TRBJ1-4	13	CSARSATNEKLFF	TGCAGTGCTAGGTCGGCAACTAATGAAAAACTGTTTTTT
-	TRBV20-1	many	TRBJ2-1	10	CSARPHEQFF	TGCAGTGCTAGACCCCATGAGCAGTTCTTC
TRBD1	TRBV5-1	many	TRBJ1-1	15	CASSPGGGENTEAFF	TGCGCCAGCAGCCCGGGAGGGGGCGAGAACACTGAAGCTTTCTTT
-	TRBV18	many	TRBJ2-1	13	CASSPTPGNEQFF	TGTGCCAGCTCACCAACTCCGGGGAATGAGCAGTTCTTC
-	TRBV7-8	many	TRBJ2-4	14	CASSLGGSKNIQYF	TGTGCCAGCAGCTTAGGGGGGTCCAAAAACATTCAGTACTTC
-	TRBV24-1	many	TRBJ2-2	14	CATSDLMRAGELFF	TGTGCCACCAGTGACCTTATGAGGGCCGGGGAGCTGTTTTTT
-	TRBV27	many	TRBJ2-3	14	CASSLESFTDTQYF	TGTGCCAGCAGTTTAGAAAGCTTCACAGATACGCAGTATTTT
-	TRBV20-1	few	TRBJ2-1	16	CSAPPPWGTDYNEQFF	TGCAGTGCCCCTCCCCCGTGGGGGACCGACTATAATGAGCAGTTCTTC
TRBD1	TRBV7-3	many	TRBJ2-3	15	CASSYDRGGTDTQYF	TGTGCCAGCAGCTACGACAGGGGGGGAACAGATACGCAGTATTTT
-	TRBV5-1	many	TRBJ1-1	15	CASSLARILNTEAFF	TGCGCCAGCAGCTTGGCCCGGATCCTGAACACTGAAGCTTTCTTT
TRBD2	TRBV7-9	few	TRBJ2-3	16	CASSFGLDLSTDTQYF	TGTGCCAGCAGCTTCGGACTAGACCTGAGCACAGATACGCAGTATTTT
TRBD1	TRBV10-3	many	TRBJ2-7	14	CAIRGTGDSYEQYF	TGTGCCATTAGGGGGACAGGGGACTCCTACGAGCAGTACTTC
-	TRBV5-5	many	TRBJ2-5	14	CASSSLGFQETQYF	TGTGCCAGCAGCTCACTCGGATTCCAAGAGACCCAGTACTTC
-	TRBV12-3/TRBV12-4	many	TRBJ2-1	16	CASSRSRTAGYNEQFF	TGTGCCAGCAGTCGGTCGAGGACAGCTGGATACAATGAGCAGTTCTTC
-	TRBV5-1	many	TRBJ2-1	13	CASSLALSGEQFF	TGCGCCAGCAGCTTGGCCTTATCCGGCGAGCAGTTCTTC
TRBD2	TRBV5-1	few	TRBJ2-2	17	CASSAPASGGDTGELFF	TGCGCCAGCAGCGCTCCCGCTAGCGGGGGAGACACTGGGGAGCTGTTTTTT
TRBD1	TRBV20-1	many	TRBJ1-1	14	CSAPRTGMNTEAFF	TGCAGTGCACCGAGGACAGGTATGAACACTGAAGCTTTCTTT
TRBD1	TRBV20-1	many	TRBJ1-5	15	CSATTDRGRGQPQHF	TGCAGTGCTACCACGGACAGGGGGCGAGGACAGCCCCAGCATTTT
-	TRBV5-6	many	TRBJ1-2	14	CASSSLRTTYGYTF	TGTGCCAGCAGCTCCCTACGGACGACCTATGGCTACACCTTC
TRBD1	TRBV20-1	many	TRBJ1-5	14	CSARDSRGGQPQHF	TGCAGTGCTAGAGATAGCAGGGGGGGTCAGCCCCAGCATTTT
TRBD1	TRBV5-1	many	TRBJ2-7	14	CASSLGTGKYEQYF	TGCGCCAGCAGCTTGGGGACAGGGAAGTACGAGCAGTACTTC
-	TRBV12-3/TRBV12-4	many	TRBJ1-2	11	CASRANYGYTF	TGTGCCAGTAGAGCTAACTATGGCTACACCTTC
TRBD1	TRBV6-6	many	TRBJ2-7	16	CASSYQGAVQGYEQYF	TGTGCCAGCAGTTACCAGGGGGCGGTTCAAGGATACGAGCAGTACTTC
-	TRBV20-1	many	TRBJ2-7	15	CSAILFTGYSYEQYF	TGCAGTGCCATATTATTCACAGGGTATTCCTACGAGCAGTACTTC
TRBD1	TRBV5-1	few	TRBJ2-7	15	CASSFDGTGGREQYF	TGCGCCAGCAGCTTTGACGGGACAGGGGGCCGCGAGCAGTACTTC
-	TRBV6-2/TRBV6-3	many	TRBJ1-2	15	CASSSTGHANYGYTF	TGTGCCAGCAGTTCCACTGGACACGCCAACTATGGCTACACCTTC
TRBD2	TRBV2	many	TRBJ2-3	14	CASRGTSPTDTQYF	TGTGCCAGCAGGGGGACTAGCCCCACAGATACGCAGTATTTT
-	TRBV20-1	many	TRBJ1-4	18	CSARGGLGQRESNEKLFF	TGCAGTGCTAGAGGGGGACTTGGGCAGAGGGAATCTAATGAAAAACTGTTTTTT
TRBD2	TRBV7-3	many	TRBJ2-3	16	CASSSLAGGITDTQYF	TGTGCCAGCAGCTCCCTAGCGGGGGGGATTACAGATACGCAGTATTTT
-	TRBV7-6	many	TRBJ2-3	14	CASSPQLGGDTQYF	TGTGCCAGCAGCCCCCAATTAGGGGGGGATACGCAGTATTTT
-	TRBV20-1	many	TRBJ2-6	12	CSASAGANVLTF	TGCAGTGCATCGGCGGGGGCCAACGTCCTGACTTTC
-	TRBV5-5	many	TRBJ1-2	15	CASSQKTDSFYGYTF	TGTGCCAGCAGCCAAAAGACAGATTCCTTCTATGGCTACACCTTC
-	TRBV5-1	few	TRBJ1-2	13	CASSEQGDYGYTF	TGCGCCAGCAGCGAACAGGGAGACTATGGCTACACCTTC
-	TRBV7-8	-	TRBJ1-5	15	CASSPRRVSNKTQNF	TGTGCCAGCAGCCCCCGCCGAGTTAGCAATAAGACCCAGAATTTT
-	TRBV18	many	TRBJ2-7	13	CASSPFGVYEQYF	TGTGCCAGCTCACCCTTTGGTGTTTACGAGCAGTACTTC
TRBD1	TRBV5-1	many	TRBJ2-1	19	CASSLVLGTGQGAYNEQFF	TGCGCCAGCAGCTTGGTATTGGGCACTGGACAGGGGGCCTACAATGAGCAGTTCTTC
TRBD2	TRBV20-1	many	TRBJ2-1	18	CSAPLRAGGYPFLDEQFF	TGCAGTGCTCCACTACGAGCGGGGGGCTACCCCTTCCTCGATGAGCAGTTCTTC
TRBD2	TRBV7-2	many	TRBJ2-1	17	CASSLVALPGGYNEQFF	TGTGCCAGCAGCTTAGTGGCCTTGCCGGGGGGTTACAATGAGCAGTTCTTC
TRBD1	TRBV20-1	many	TRBJ2-1	14	CSAGRTGPYNEQFF	TGCAGTGCTGGGCGGACAGGCCCCTACAATGAGCAGTTCTTC